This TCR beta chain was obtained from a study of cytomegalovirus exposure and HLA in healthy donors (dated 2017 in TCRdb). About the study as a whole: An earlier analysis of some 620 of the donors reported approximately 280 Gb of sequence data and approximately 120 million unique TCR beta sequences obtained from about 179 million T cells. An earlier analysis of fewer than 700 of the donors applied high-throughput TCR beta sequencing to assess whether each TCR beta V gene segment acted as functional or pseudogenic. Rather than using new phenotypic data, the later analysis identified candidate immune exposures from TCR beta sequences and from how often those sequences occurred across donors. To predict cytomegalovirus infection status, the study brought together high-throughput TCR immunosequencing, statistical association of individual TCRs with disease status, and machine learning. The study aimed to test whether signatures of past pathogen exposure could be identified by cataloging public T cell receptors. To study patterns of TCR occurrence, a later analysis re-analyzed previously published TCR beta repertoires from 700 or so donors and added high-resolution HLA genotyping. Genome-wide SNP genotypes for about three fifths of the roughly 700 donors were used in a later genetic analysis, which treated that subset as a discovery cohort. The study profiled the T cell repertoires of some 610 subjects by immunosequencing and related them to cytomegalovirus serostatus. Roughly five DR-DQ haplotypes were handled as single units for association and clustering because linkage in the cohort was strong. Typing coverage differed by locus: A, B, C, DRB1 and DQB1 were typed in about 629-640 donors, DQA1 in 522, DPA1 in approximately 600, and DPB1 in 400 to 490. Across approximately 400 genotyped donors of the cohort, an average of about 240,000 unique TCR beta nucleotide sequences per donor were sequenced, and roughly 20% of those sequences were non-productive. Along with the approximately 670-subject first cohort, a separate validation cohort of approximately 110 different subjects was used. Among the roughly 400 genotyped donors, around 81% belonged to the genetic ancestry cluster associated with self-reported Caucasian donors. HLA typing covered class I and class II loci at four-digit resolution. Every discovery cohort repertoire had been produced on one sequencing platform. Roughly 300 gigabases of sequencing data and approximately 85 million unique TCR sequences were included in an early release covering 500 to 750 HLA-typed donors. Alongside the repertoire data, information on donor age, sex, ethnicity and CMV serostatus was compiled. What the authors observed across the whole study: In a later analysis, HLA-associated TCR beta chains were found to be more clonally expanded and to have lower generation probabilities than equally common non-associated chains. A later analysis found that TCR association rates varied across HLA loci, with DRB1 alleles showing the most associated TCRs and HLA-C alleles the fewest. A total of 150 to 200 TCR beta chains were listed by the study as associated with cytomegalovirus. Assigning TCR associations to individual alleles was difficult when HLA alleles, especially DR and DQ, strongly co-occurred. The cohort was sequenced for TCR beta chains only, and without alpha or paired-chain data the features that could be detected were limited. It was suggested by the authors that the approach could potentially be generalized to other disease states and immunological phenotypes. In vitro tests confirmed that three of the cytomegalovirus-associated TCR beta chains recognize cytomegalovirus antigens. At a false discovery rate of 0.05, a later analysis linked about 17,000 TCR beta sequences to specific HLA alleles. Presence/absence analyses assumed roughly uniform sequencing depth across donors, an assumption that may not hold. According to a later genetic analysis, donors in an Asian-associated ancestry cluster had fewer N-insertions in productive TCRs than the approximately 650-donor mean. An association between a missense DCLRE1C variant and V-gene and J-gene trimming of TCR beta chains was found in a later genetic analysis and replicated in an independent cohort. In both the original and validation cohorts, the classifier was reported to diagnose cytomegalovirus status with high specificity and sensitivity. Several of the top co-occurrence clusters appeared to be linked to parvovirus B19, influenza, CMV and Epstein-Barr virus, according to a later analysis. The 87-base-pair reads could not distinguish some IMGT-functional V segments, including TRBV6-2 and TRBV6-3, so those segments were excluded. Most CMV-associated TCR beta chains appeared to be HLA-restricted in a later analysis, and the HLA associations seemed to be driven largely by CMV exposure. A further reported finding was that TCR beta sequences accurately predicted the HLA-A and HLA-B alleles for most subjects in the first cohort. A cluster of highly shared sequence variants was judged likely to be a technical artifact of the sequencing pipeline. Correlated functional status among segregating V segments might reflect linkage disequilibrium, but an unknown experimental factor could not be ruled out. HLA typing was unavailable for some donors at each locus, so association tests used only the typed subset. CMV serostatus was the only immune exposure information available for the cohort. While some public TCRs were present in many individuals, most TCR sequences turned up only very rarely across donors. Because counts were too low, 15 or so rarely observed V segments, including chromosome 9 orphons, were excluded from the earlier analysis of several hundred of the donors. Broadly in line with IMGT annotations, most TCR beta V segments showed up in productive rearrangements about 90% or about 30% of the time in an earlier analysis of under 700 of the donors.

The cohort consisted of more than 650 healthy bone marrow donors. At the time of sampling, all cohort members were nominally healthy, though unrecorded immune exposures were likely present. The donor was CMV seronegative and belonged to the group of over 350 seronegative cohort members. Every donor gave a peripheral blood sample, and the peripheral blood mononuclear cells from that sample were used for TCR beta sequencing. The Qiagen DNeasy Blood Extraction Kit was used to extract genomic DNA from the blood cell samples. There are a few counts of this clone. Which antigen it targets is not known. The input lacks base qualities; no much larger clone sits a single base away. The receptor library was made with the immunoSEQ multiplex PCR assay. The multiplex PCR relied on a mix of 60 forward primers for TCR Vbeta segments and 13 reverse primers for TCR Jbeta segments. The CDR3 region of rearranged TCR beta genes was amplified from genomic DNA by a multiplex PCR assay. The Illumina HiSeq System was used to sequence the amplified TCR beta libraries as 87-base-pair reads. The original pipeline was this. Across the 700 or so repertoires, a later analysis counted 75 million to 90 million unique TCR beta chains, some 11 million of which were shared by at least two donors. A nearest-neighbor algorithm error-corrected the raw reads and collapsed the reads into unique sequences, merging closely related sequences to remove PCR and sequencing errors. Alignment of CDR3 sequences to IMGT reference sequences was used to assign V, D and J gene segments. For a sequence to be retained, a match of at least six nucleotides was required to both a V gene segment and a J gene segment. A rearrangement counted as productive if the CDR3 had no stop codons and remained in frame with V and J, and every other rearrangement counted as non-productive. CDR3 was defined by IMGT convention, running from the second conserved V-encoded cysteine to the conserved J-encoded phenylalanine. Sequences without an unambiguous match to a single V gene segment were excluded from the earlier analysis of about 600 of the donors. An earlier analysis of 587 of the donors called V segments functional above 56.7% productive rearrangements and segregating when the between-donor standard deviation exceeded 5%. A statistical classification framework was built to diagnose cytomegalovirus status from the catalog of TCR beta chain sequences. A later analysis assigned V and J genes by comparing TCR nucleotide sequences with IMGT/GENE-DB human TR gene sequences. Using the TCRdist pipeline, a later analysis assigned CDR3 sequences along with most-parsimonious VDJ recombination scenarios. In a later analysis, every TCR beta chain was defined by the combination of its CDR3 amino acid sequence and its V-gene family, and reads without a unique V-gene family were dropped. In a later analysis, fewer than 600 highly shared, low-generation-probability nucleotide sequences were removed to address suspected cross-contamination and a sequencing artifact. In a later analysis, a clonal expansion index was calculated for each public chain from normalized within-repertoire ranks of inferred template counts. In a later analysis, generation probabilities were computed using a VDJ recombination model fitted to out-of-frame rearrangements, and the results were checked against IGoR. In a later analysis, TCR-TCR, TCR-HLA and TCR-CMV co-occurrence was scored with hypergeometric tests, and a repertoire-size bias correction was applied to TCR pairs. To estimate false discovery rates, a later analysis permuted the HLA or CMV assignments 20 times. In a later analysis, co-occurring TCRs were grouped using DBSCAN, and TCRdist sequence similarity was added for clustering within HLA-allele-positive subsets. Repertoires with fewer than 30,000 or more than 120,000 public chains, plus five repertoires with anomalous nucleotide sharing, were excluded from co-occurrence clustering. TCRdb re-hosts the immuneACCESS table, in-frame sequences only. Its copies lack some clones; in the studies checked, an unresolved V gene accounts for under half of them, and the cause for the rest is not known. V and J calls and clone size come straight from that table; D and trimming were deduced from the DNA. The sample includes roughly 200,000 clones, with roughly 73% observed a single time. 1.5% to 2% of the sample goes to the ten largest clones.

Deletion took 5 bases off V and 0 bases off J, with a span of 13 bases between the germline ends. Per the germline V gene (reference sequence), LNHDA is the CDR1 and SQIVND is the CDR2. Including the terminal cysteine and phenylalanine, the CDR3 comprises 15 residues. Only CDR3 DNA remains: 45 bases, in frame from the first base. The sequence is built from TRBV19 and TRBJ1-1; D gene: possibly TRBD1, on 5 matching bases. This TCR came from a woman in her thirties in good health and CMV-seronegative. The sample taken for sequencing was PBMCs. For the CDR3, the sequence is CASSLAGQLNTEAFF. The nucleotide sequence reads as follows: TGTGCCAGTAGTCTCGCCGGACAACTGAACACTGAAGCTTTCTTT.